This entry describes one TCR beta chain. This sample is part of a study of blood T cell repertoires in COVID-19. For the study at large: Donors in the United States, Italy and Spain gave samples during acute or convalescent COVID-19. The cDNA or gDNA used as material had been derived from T cells, B-cell-depleted T cells, or PBMCs.

Here immunoSEQ multiplex PCR was the method, and the copy in TCRdb shows in-frame clones only, minus some. The sample yields about 100,000 clones, roughly nine tenths seen once. Germline V gene sequence: CDR1 SGHVS, CDR2 FQNEAQ. The CDR3 covers 20 residues. V lost 3 bases and J lost 11, with 35 bases in between. The chain recombines TRBV7-8 with TRBJ2-4, with D perhaps TRBD1 (7 bases). The receptor was derived from a man in his fifties with acute or convalescent COVID-19. What was sequenced was peripheral blood. The CDR3 region has the DNA TGTGCCAGCAGCTTGGGCGGGGCAGGGGGAATACAGAAACCTAAAACATTTCAGTACTTC. As protein: CASSLGGAGGIQKPKTFQYF.